These 24 T cell receptor beta chains were all obtained from the same sample, sequenced in a study of blood T cell repertoires in COVID-19. The protocol was immunoSEQ multiplex PCR, while the TCRdb copy is restricted to in-frame clones and leaves out a portion. The data contain some 250,000 clones, 70% to 90% of them singletons. Material for sequencing was peripheral blood. These receptors were taken from a woman aged 60-75 years with COVID-19, enrolled during active disease.

This chain uses TRBV19 with TRBJ1-2, with 8 bases lining up with TRBD1. Germline assignment: CDR1 LNHDA and CDR2 SQIVND (reference sequence). CDR3 length: 13 amino acids. J was trimmed by 2 bases and V by 8 bases; bases with no gene match: 4. The CDR3 DNA reads TGTGCCAGTCGGACAGGGCTCAACTATGGCTACACCTTC. The encoded protein is CASRTGLNYGYTF.

This chain links TRBV11-2 with TRBJ2-7, with 9 nucleotides matching TRBD2. This CDR3 has 15 amino acids. Losses at the gene ends were 1 base for V and 6 bases for J; bases not matched to a gene: 7. CDR1 and CDR2 from the germline V gene are SGHAT and FQNNGV. The CDR3 DNA sequence: TGTGCCAGCAGCTTAGTGCTAGCGGGATGGGGCGAGCAGTACTTC. Translated: CASSLVLAGWGEQYF.

This chain joins TRBV19 and TRBJ2-3; TRBD1 agrees at 9 bases. The length of the CDR3 is 15 residues. V lost 6 bases, J lost 2 bases, and 6 bases stayed unmatched. CDR1 and CDR2 (germline): LNHDA, SQIVND (reference sequence). This CDR3 reads CASRSWTGATDTQYF. CDR3 nucleotides: TGTGCCAGTAGGTCGTGGACAGGGGCCACAGATACGCAGTATTTT.

The V and J genes are TRBV19 and TRBJ2-7; 9 positions match TRBD1. V lost 6 bases and J lost 6; bases outside the gene matches: 6. Germline CDR1 and CDR2: LNHDA and SQIVND (reference sequence). CDR3 size: 13 residues. This CDR3 reads CASRGTGPGEQYF. The CDR3 DNA reads TGTGCCAGTAGGGGGACAGGGCCGGGCGAGCAGTACTTC.

This clone was picked up one time. This chain links TRBV4-2 with TRBJ1-1; D possibly corresponds to TRBD1 (6 bases). The CDR3 spans 15 residues. V lost 4 bases to trimming and J lost 5 bases, with 17 bases between them. In germline, CDR1 is LGHNA, CDR2 YNFKEQ. DNA of the CDR3: TGTGCCAGCAGCCCAACGGGACAAGGACGGACTGAAGCTTTCTTT. It encodes CASSPTGQGRTEAFF.

This clone showed up just once. The chain uses TRBV9 and TRBJ1-2, with D hard to call. This CDR3 has 14 amino acids. Germline V gene sequence: CDR1 SGDLS, CDR2 YYNGEE. The V end was cut by 0 bases, the J end by 4 bases, with 10 bases between. The CDR3 protein is CASSVEATSYGYTF. The DNA for the CDR3 is TGTGCCAGCAGCGTAGAAGCGACTTCCTATGGCTACACCTTC.

This chain uses TRBV5-6 with TRBJ2-2, with D possibly matching TRBD2 (5 bases). The CDR3 loop spans 15 amino acids. The V end lost 4 bases, the J end lost 0 bases, and 10 bases lay between the germline ends. Per the germline V gene, CDR1 is SGHDT and CDR2 is YYEEEE. This chain's CDR3 is CASSPGIANTGELFF. CDR3 coding DNA: TGTGCCAGCAGCCCGGGGATCGCGAACACCGGGGAGCTGTTTTTT.

The chain employs TRBV5-1 and TRBJ2-7; the match to TRBD2 covers 7 bases. V lost 3 bases to trimming and J lost 0 bases; unmatched junction nucleotides: 12. Germline V CDR1 and CDR2: SGHRS, YFSETQ. CDR3 length equals 17 residues. The chain's CDR3 is CASSWTTLGGGSYEQYF. The CDR3 region has the DNA TGCGCCAGCAGCTGGACGACCTTGGGCGGGGGCTCCTACGAGCAGTACTTC.

This chain uses TRBV2 with TRBJ1-3; no firm D call. The V gene lost 2 bases and the J gene lost 0 bases, with 8 bases spanning the gap. The CDR3 spans 15 residues. CDR1 is SNHLY and CDR2 is FYNNEI in the germline V gene. DNA of the CDR3: TGTGCCAGCAGTGAAACCAGAACCTCTGGAAACACCATATATTTT. Amino acids: CASSETRTSGNTIYF.

The chain has TRBV10-2 and TRBJ2-7, with 7 bases identical to TRBD1. The CDR3 runs to 14 residues. V lost 7 bases to trimming and J lost 5 bases; unmatched junction nucleotides: 11. The germline CDR1 and CDR2 sequences are WSHSY and SAAADI. CDR3 nucleotides: TGCGCCAGCACTTTACCGGGACAGACCGACGAGCAGTACTTC. This gives the protein CASTLPGQTDEQYF.

The CDR3 DNA follows: TGTGCCAGCTCACCCCCCAGGGTCGGGAATGAGCAGTTCTTC. This sequence encodes CASSPPRVGNEQFF. The chain joins TRBV18 to TRBJ2-1; maybe TRBD1 (5 bases). CDR3 size: 14 residues. Trimming cost V 3 bases and J 7 bases, with 13 bases left between them. Germline CDR1 and CDR2: KGHSH and LQKENI.

This chain uses TRBV6-5 with TRBJ1-2; 9 bases fit TRBD1. The CDR3 runs 15 residues. Germline CDR1 reads MNHEY; CDR2 reads SVGAGI. Trimming took 3 bases from V and 8 from J; bases not matched to a gene: 10. The chain's CDR3 is CASSYFSGTGNGYTF. CDR3 bases: TGTGCCAGCAGTTATTTCTCCGGGACAGGGAACGGCTACACCTTC.

V usage is TRBV10-3 and J usage is TRBJ2-3, with D possibly matching TRBD2 (5 bases). Germline values: CDR1 ENHRY, CDR2 SYGVKD. The V gene lost 4 bases and the J gene lost 1 base, with 9 bases spanning the gap. The CDR3 spans 14 residues. In DNA form, the CDR3 reads TGTGCCATCAGTGGCGGAGCGGGCACAGATACGCAGTATTTT. It encodes CAISGGAGTDTQYF.

V is TRBV30 and J is TRBJ1-2; a possible D gene is TRBD1 (6 bases). This CDR3 has 16 residues. Germline V gene data show CDR1 as GTSNPN and CDR2 as SVGIG (reference sequence). With 4 bases removed from V and 3 bases from J, the gap between germline ends came to 21 bases. CDR3 protein: CAWNHKGGAIHYGYTF. The CDR3 region has the DNA TGTGCCTGGAACCATAAGGGGGGGGCCATTCACTATGGCTACACCTTC.

This clone showed up just a few times. The chain uses TRBV5-4 and TRBJ1-1, with D perhaps matching TRBD1 (6 bases). The CDR3 covers 15 residues. Germline V gene lookup returns CDR1 SGHNT and CDR2 YYREEE (reference sequence). V lost 4 bases and J lost 2, with 15 bases in between. CDR3 DNA sequence: TGTGCCAGCAGCGCCCCACAGGGAGCCAACACTGAAGCTTTCTTT. Protein sequence: CASSAPQGANTEAFF.

The chain has TRBV18 and TRBJ1-4; no firm D call. Trimming pared 6 bases from V and 0 bases from J, leaving 11 bases between. The CDR3 loop spans 15 amino acids. Germline lookup yields CDR1 KGHSH and CDR2 LQKENI. CDR3 bases: TGTGCCAGCTCGCGGGTCCGAGCAACTAATGAAAAACTGTTTTTT. This translates into CASSRVRATNEKLFF.

V and J are TRBV7-8 and TRBJ2-1, with TRBD2 matching over 8 bases. The germline gives CDR1 SGHVS, CDR2 FQNEAQ. The CDR3 runs 16 residues. Trimming removed 1 base from V and 9 bases from J; junction bases left unmatched: 11. CDR3 DNA: TGTGCCAGCAGCTTAGGGACTAGCCAACAGGAGGGTGAGCAGTTCTTC. It translates to CASSLGTSQQEGEQFF.

The chain has TRBV30 and TRBJ1-4; a weak D match, TRBD1 (5 bases). Germline lookup yields CDR1 GTSNPN and CDR2 SVGIG (reference sequence). CDR3 size: 13 residues. The V end was cut by 1 base, the J end by 5 bases, with 8 bases between. CDR3: CAWSGGGNEKLFF. The CDR3 region has the DNA TGTGCCTGGAGTGGGGGGGGGAATGAAAAACTGTTTTTT.

J is TRBJ2-1 and V is TRBV5-1, with D tentatively TRBD1 (5 bases). CDR1 is SGHRS and CDR2 is YFSETQ in the germline V gene. This CDR3 has 14 amino acids. The ends were cut back, 1 base at V and 5 bases at J, with 10 bases in the middle. The chain's CDR3 is CASSLSGLDNEQFF. In DNA, the CDR3 is TGCGCCAGCAGCTTGTCAGGGCTTGACAATGAGCAGTTCTTC.

The chain couples TRBV2 to TRBJ1-2, with D perhaps matching TRBD1 (5 bases). The CDR3 extends over 13 amino acids. Germline-derived CDR1 and CDR2 are SNHLY and FYNNEI. V dropped 6 bases and J dropped 8 bases, with 16 bases sitting between them. CDR3 region: CASRGVGGPGYTF. The CDR3 region has the DNA TGTGCCAGCAGGGGGGTAGGAGGGCCGGGCTACACCTTC. The whole variable domain, remainder taken from reference TRBV2 and TRBJ1-2, is EPEVTQTPSHQVTQMGQEVILRCVPISNHLYFYWYRQILGQKVEFLVSFYNNEISEKSEIFDDQFSVERPDGSNFTLKIRSTKLEDSAMYFCASRGVGGPGYTFGSGTRLTVV.

The J gene is TRBJ2-6, the V gene TRBV28, with 10 bases identical to TRBD1. Per the germline V gene, CDR1 is MDHEN and CDR2 is SYDVKM. The junction had 6 bases not matched to a gene; V was cut back by 6 bases and J by 1 base. There are 17 residues in the CDR3. The CDR3: CASSLTGGASGANVLTF. CDR3 DNA: TGTGCCAGCAGCTTGACAGGGGGCGCGTCTGGGGCCAACGTCCTGACTTTC.

V is TRBV28 and J is TRBJ2-3, with D possibly matching TRBD2 (5 bases). With 8 bases removed from V and 7 bases from J, the gap between germline ends came to 16 bases. Germline CDR1 and CDR2: MDHEN and SYDVKM. The CDR3 contains 13 residues. The CDR3 DNA is TGTGCCAGCTCTAGAGCGAGGGCCTATACGCAGTATTTT. Translation: CASSRARAYTQYF. The full variable domain, in which reference TRBV28 and TRBJ2-3 provide the parts outside the CDR3, is DVKVTQSSRYLVKRTGEKVFLECVQDMDHENMFWYRQDPGLGLRLIYFSYDVKMKEKGDIPEGYSVSREKKERFSLILESASTNQTSMYLCASSRARAYTQYFGPGTRLTVL.

The chain joins TRBV27 to TRBJ2-3; weak D call: TRBD1 (6 bases). From germline, CDR1 is MNHEY and CDR2 SMNVEV (reference sequence). The ends were cut back, 8 bases at V and 2 bases at J, with 17 bases in the middle. This CDR3 spans 15 amino acids. CDR3 sequence (DNA): TGTGCCAGCGCCCGAGGGCAGGGGTACACAGATACGCAGTATTTT. It translates to CASARGQGYTDTQYF.

V is TRBV11-2 and J is TRBJ1-2; the match to TRBD1 covers 7 bases. The V and J ends lost 3 bases and 6 bases, in that order; junction bases with no gene match: 4. This CDR3 contains 13 residues. Germline CDR1 SGHAT, CDR2 FQNNGV. This CDR3 reads CASSLTGTDGYTF. For the CDR3, the DNA is TGTGCCAGCAGCTTGACAGGGACCGATGGCTACACCTTC. The entire variable domain, with the rest obtained from reference TRBV11-2 and TRBJ1-2, is as follows: EAGVAQSPRYKIIEKRQSVAFWCNPISGHATLYWYQQILGQGPKLLIQFQNNGVVDDSQLPKDRFSAERLKGVDSTLKIQPAKLEDSAVYLCASSLTGTDGYTFGSGTRLTVV.